A single sample is the source of the 21 T cell receptor beta chains below, sequenced in a study of T cell changes during pregnancy in multiple sclerosis. Assay: immunoSEQ multiplex PCR; the TCRdb copy retains only in-frame clones and omits some. The sample includes roughly 40,000 clones, approximately 92% seen only once; the top ten take 13%. Material: CD8+ T cells from peripheral blood mononuclear cells, obtained in the first trimester of pregnancy. These receptors originate from a female donor with multiple sclerosis, enrolled in a pregnancy study.

This chain connects TRBV30 to TRBJ2-7; D is unclear. The CDR3 spans 11 residues. Germline values: CDR1 GTSNPN, CDR2 SVGIG (reference sequence). V shed 3 bases and J shed 3 bases, with 6 bases lying between them. CDR3 nucleotides: TGTGCCTGGAGACCGAGCTACGAGCAGTACTTC. Its translation is CAWRPSYEQYF. Supplemented by reference TRBV30 and TRBJ2-7, the full variable domain reads SQTIHQWPATLVQPVGSPLSLECTVEGTSNPNLYWYRQAAGRGLQLLFYSVGIGQISSEVPQNLSASRPQDRQFILSSKKLLLSDSGFYLCAWRPSYEQYFGPGTRLTVT.

The chain is built from TRBV4-2 and TRBJ2-7; 8 positions agree with TRBD1. Germline CDR1 reads LGHNA; CDR2 reads YNFKEQ. CDR3 length equals 15 residues. V shed 3 bases and J 4 bases; nucleotides not matched to a gene: 8. The CDR3 nucleotides are TGTGCCAGCAGCCAGCTACAGGGGGAGTGGTACGAGCAGTACTTC. Amino acid sequence: CASSQLQGEWYEQYF.

This clone was detected once. The V call is TRBV20-1, the J call TRBJ1-1, with TRBD1 as a possible D gene (5 bases). The CDR3 runs 11 residues. Germline V CDR1 and CDR2: DFQATT, SNEGSKA (reference sequence). V lost 4 bases to trimming and J lost 5 bases, with 8 bases between them. CDR3 amino acids: CSATGGTEAFF. CDR3 DNA sequence: TGCAGTGCTACCGGGGGGACTGAAGCTTTCTTT.

The chain employs TRBV29-1 and TRBJ2-5; D ambiguous. CDR1 is SQVTM, CDR2 ANQGSEA, per germline. The CDR3 is 13 amino acids. V lost 0 bases and J 1 base, leaving 6 bases between the germline ends. The CDR3 spells CSVEEGSQETQYF. CDR3 DNA sequence: TGCAGCGTTGAAGAGGGCAGCCAAGAGACCCAGTACTTC.

V and J are TRBV7-3 and TRBJ1-1, with TRBD1 as a possible D gene (6 bases). The CDR3 runs 13 residues. The germline V and J ends were trimmed by 4 bases and 5 bases, with 11 bases remaining between them. Germline assignment: CDR1 SGHTA and CDR2 FQGTGA. The DNA for the CDR3 is TGTGCCAGCAGCTCACAGGGTTGGACTGAAGCTTTCTTT. Translation gives CASSSQGWTEAFF.

The CDR3 nucleotides read TGTGCCAGCAGCGTATCAGCCCCGGGTTCTAGCACAGATACGCAGTATTTT. This codes for CASSVSAPGSSTDTQYF. This chain connects TRBV13 to TRBJ2-3; D unresolved. The CDR3 spans 17 residues. V was shortened by 5 bases and J by 0 bases, with 18 bases between the two germline ends. Looked up from germline, CDR1 is PRHDT and CDR2 is FYEKMQ (reference sequence).

The rearrangement joins TRBV6-1 to TRBJ2-7, with D possibly matching TRBD2 (5 bases). V shed 2 bases and J shed 4 bases, with 12 bases lying between them. This CDR3 has 14 amino acids. Germline CDR1 is MNHNS and CDR2 is SASEGT. CDR3 nucleotide sequence: TGTGCCAGCAGTGAATACGCGGGTGGATACGAGCAGTACTTC. Protein sequence: CASSEYAGGYEQYF.

The chain has TRBV5-6 and TRBJ2-3; the D gene is possibly TRBD2 (5 bases). Germline-derived CDR1 and CDR2 are SGHDT and YYEEEE. Trimming left V 1 base short and J 2 bases short, with 14 bases between. CDR3 size: 16 residues. CDR3 amino acids: CASSLHRSGITDTQYF. The CDR3 DNA sequence: TGTGCCAGCAGCTTGCACCGTTCGGGGATCACAGATACGCAGTATTTT. The full variable domain, its missing parts supplied by reference TRBV5-6 and TRBJ2-3, is DAGVTQSPTHLIKTRGQQVTLRCSPKSGHDTVSWYQQALGQGPQFIFQYYEEEERQRGNFPDRFSGHQFPNYSSELNVNALLLGDSALYLCASSLHRSGITDTQYFGPGTRLTVL.

The rearrangement joins TRBV27 to TRBJ1-2; a possible D gene is TRBD1 (6 bases). This CDR3 has 15 amino acids. V was pared by 2 bases and J by 0 bases, with 10 bases between. Per germline, CDR1 MNHEY and CDR2 SMNVEV (reference sequence). Here the CDR3 reads CASSLIGGPNYGYTF. CDR3 nucleotide sequence: TGTGCCAGCAGTTTAATAGGGGGACCTAACTATGGCTACACCTTC.

J is TRBJ1-1 and V is TRBV27; D is ambiguous. This CDR3 region has 14 residues. Germline CDR1 reads MNHEY; CDR2 reads SMNVEV (reference sequence). Trimming removed 4 bases at V and 7 bases at J, with 16 bases between. The CDR3 DNA is TGTGCCAGCAGTTCCTCAGATCCGGGTCATGAAGCTTTCTTT. This encodes CASSSSDPGHEAFF.

This clone was recorded only once. The rearrangement links TRBV10-1 to TRBJ2-7; D might be TRBD1 (6 bases). CDR3 length: 13 residues. With 6 bases removed from V and 6 bases from J, the gap between germline ends came to 15 bases. CDR1 is WNHNN, CDR2 SYGVQD, per germline (reference sequence). The CDR3 sequence: CASSEGQFSEQYF. CDR3 nucleotides: TGCGCCAGCAGCGAAGGACAGTTCTCCGAGCAGTACTTC.

This rearrangement joins TRBV9 to TRBJ2-5; TRBD2 matches at 12 bases. With 0 bases clipped from V and 2 bases from J, the junction kept 8 bases outside the gene matches. Germline CDR1 reads SGDLS; CDR2 reads YYNGEE. This CDR3 comprises 18 residues. DNA for the CDR3: TGTGCCAGCAGCGTAGAAGGGGAACTAGCGGGGGGTCAAGAGACCCAGTACTTC. Amino acids: CASSVEGELAGGQETQYF.

The J gene is TRBJ1-5, the V gene TRBV9; TRBD1 is a possible D gene (5 bases). There are 14 residues in the CDR3. Germline CDR1 reads SGDLS; CDR2 reads YYNGEE. Trimming shortened V by 4 bases and J by 0 bases, and 8 bases separated the two germline ends. CDR3 DNA: TGTGCCAGCAGCCGGGGGAGTAGCAATCAGCCCCAGCATTTT. This encodes CASSRGSSNQPQHF.

V and J are TRBV5-6 and TRBJ1-6; 9 bases are a match to TRBD1. Germline V lookup: CDR1 SGHDT, CDR2 YYEEEE. This CDR3 region has 14 residues. V trimming: 5 bases; J trimming: 9 bases; junction bases outside the gene matches: 6. The CDR3 is CASRYGTGISPLHF. CDR3 DNA: TGTGCCAGCAGGTACGGGACAGGGATTTCACCCCTCCACTTT.

The chain carries TRBV9 and TRBJ2-7; 9 nucleotides match TRBD2. In germline, CDR1 is SGDLS, CDR2 YYNGEE. With V trimmed by 0 bases and J by 2 bases, 3 bases remained unmatched. The CDR3 is 15 amino acids. The chain's CDR3 is CASSVAGGGAYEQYF. As DNA, the CDR3 is TGTGCCAGCAGCGTAGCAGGCGGGGGGGCCTACGAGCAGTACTTC.

J is TRBJ1-6 and V is TRBV27, with no clear D. V shed 5 bases and J shed 7 bases, with 15 bases lying between them. Germline CDR1 reads MNHEY; CDR2 reads SMNVEV (reference sequence). This CDR3 spans 15 amino acids. In DNA form, the CDR3 reads TGTGCCAGCAGTACAGCGACGGGAAGCAATTCACCCCTCCACTTT. Protein: CASSTATGSNSPLHF.

This rearrangement joins TRBV10-3 to TRBJ2-3; 14 bases match TRBD2. The CDR3 contains 16 residues. V lost 0 bases and J lost 14; bases outside the gene matches: 10. The V gene's germline CDR1 is ENHRY and CDR2 SYGVKD. The DNA of the CDR3 is TGTGCCATCAGTGAGTCCACGGGGACTAGCGGGGGCCCAGGGTATTTT. The encoded protein is CAISESTGTSGGPGYF.

V is TRBV9 and J is TRBJ2-1, with TRBD2 as a possible D gene (5 bases). Germline V gene lookup returns CDR1 SGDLS and CDR2 YYNGEE. Trimming took off 3 bases at V and 7 bases at J, with 20 bases between the two ends. The CDR3 spans 16 residues. The CDR3 DNA reads as TGTGCCAGCAGCGACCTTCCTAGCAATCCTATTAATGAGCAGTTCTTC. The encoded protein is CASSDLPSNPINEQFF.

The chain has TRBV7-9 and TRBJ2-3, with D maybe TRBD1 (6 bases). CDR1 and CDR2 (germline): SEHNR, FQNEAQ (reference sequence). This CDR3 has 13 residues. The CDR3 region has the DNA TGTGCTACAGGGTTTTTGTTCACAGATACGCAGTATTTT. It codes for CATGFLFTDTQYF.

This rearrangement joins TRBV6-6 to TRBJ1-5, with 12 bases identical to TRBD1. From germline, CDR1 is MNHNY and CDR2 SVGAGI (reference sequence). The J segment lost 1 base and the V segment lost 7 bases, leaving 5 bases of the junction unmatched. The CDR3 totals 16 residues. CDR3: CASIPGQGASNQPQHF. In DNA form, the CDR3 reads TGTGCCAGCATCCCGGGACAGGGGGCGAGCAATCAGCCCCAGCATTTT.

This chain links TRBV13 with TRBJ2-5, with 10 bases that match TRBD1. The germline gives CDR1 PRHDT, CDR2 FYEKMQ (reference sequence). The CDR3 has 15 residues. Trimming took 4 bases from V and 5 from J; bases not matched to a gene: 7. The CDR3 here is CASSSRQGASETQYF. The CDR3 DNA sequence: TGTGCCAGCAGCTCCAGACAGGGGGCTTCGGAGACCCAGTACTTC.